The next 5 T cell receptor beta chains were all read from a single sample in a study of graft-versus-host responses after intestinal transplantation. These receptors are not linked to any known antigen. Measured with immunoSEQ multiplex PCR; TCRdb has only the in-frame clones, and not every one. The sample shows just over 85,000 clones, 85% to 95% of them seen only once. This sample comprised unstimulated CD8+ T cells sorted from spleen or lymph node cells, obtained before transplant. The receptor source for this set is a human donor who was the organ donor for an intestinal transplant.

V usage is TRBV7-9 and J usage is TRBJ1-5; D is undetermined. The CDR3 spans 14 residues. Germline V gene data show CDR1 as SEHNR and CDR2 as FQNEAQ (reference sequence). V was trimmed by 1 base and J by 4 bases, leaving 8 bases between them. CDR3 residues: CASSLVKRNQPQHF. The CDR3 DNA reads TGTGCCAGCAGCTTAGTCAAGCGTAATCAGCCCCAGCATTTT.

The rearrangement links TRBV4-1 to TRBJ1-5, with TRBD1 matching over 9 bases. Trimming at V came to 3 bases and at J to 9 bases, leaving 6 bases not matched to a gene. Germline lookup yields CDR1 MGHRA and CDR2 YSYEKL. This CDR3 has 14 amino acids. The CDR3 nucleotides read TGCGCCAGCAGCCAGAACAGGGGGCTTTTGCCCCAGCATTTT. Translating it yields CASSQNRGLLPQHF.

The chain combines TRBV19 with TRBJ1-1; weak D call: TRBD1 (6 bases). Germline V lookup: CDR1 LNHDA, CDR2 SQIVND (reference sequence). This CDR3 is 16 amino acids long. V was clipped by 8 bases and J by 0 bases, with 19 bases between them. CDR3: CASGWGTGRMNTEAFF. CDR3 sequence (DNA): TGTGCCAGTGGGTGGGGAACAGGGCGCATGAACACTGAAGCTTTCTTT.

V and J are TRBV5-6 and TRBJ2-1; TRBD2 agrees at 10 bases. Germline V gives CDR1 SGHDT, CDR2 YYEEEE. The trim removed 0 bases at V and 6 bases at J, leaving 6 bases unmatched. The CDR3 runs 16 residues. CDR3 loop: CASSLEAGGPLNEQFF. Written as DNA, the CDR3 is TGTGCCAGCAGCTTGGAAGCGGGGGGGCCACTCAATGAGCAGTTCTTC.

The chain uses TRBV4-3 and TRBJ2-1; TRBD1 is a possible D gene (5 bases). The germline gives CDR1 LGHNA, CDR2 YSLEER. This CDR3 has 15 residues. Trimming removed 0 bases at V and 6 bases at J, with 12 bases between. The CDR3 DNA is TGCGCCAGCAGCCAAGATCTGGGGCAGGGCAATGAGCAGTTCTTC. Protein: CASSQDLGQGNEQFF.